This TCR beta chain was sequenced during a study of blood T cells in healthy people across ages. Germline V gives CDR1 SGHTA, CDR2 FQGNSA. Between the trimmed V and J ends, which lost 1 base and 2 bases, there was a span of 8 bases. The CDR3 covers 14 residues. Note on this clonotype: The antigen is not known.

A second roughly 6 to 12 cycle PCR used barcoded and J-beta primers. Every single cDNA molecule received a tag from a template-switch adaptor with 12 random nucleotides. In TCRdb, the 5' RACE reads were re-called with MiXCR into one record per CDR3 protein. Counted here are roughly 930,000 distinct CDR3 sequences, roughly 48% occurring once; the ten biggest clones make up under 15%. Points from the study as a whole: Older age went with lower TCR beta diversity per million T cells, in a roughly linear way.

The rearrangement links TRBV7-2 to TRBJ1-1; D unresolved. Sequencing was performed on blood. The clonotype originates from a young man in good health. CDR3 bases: TGTGCCAGCAGCTTAGATAACATAAACACTGAAGCTTTCTTT. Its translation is CASSLDNINTEAFF.